Below, 15 T cell receptor beta chains from the same sample are listed, as sequenced in a study of CDR3 diversity in severe acne. TCRdb redid the calling of the PCR reads with MiXCR, one entry per CDR3 protein. The sample includes 90,000 or so distinct CDR3 sequences, 45% to 55% of them seen just once. The specimen was blood. These receptors all stem from a male donor in good health, serving as a control.

This clonotype has at least ten counts. The chain joins TRBV5-1 to TRBJ2-3; 14 nucleotides line up with TRBD2. This CDR3 has 16 residues. J was trimmed by 8 bases and V by 3 bases; bases with no gene match: 8. Per the germline V gene, CDR1 is SGHRS and CDR2 is YFSETQ. CDR3 DNA: TGCGCCAGCAGCTCGACCGGGACTAGCGGGAGAGGTACGCAGTATTTT. This translates into CASSSTGTSGRGTQYF.

This clonotype came up a few times. CDR3 protein: CSVGLAGTDEKLFF. In DNA, the CDR3 is TGCAGCGTTGGCCTTGCCGGGACCGATGAAAAACTGTTTTTT. The J gene is TRBJ1-4, the V gene TRBV29-1, with a weak D call TRBD1 (5 bases). The V end lost 4 bases, the J end lost 6 bases, and 15 bases lay between the germline ends. This CDR3 comprises 14 residues. Looked up from germline, CDR1 is SQVTM and CDR2 is ANQGSEA. Using reference TRBV29-1 and TRBJ1-4 for the parts outside the CDR3, the full variable domain is SAVISQKPSRDICQRGTSLTIQCQVDSQVTMMFWYRQQPGQSLTLIATANQGSEATYESGFVIDKFPISRPNLTFSTLTVSNMSPEDSSIYLCSVGLAGTDEKLFFGSGTQLSVL.

This chain links TRBV2 with TRBJ2-7; D is uncertain. V lost 5 bases, J lost 4 bases, and 27 bases lay in between. CDR1 is SNHLY, CDR2 FYNNEI, per germline. The CDR3 totals 18 residues. CDR3 residues: CASSYSNSDVLETYEQYF. The CDR3 coding sequence is TGTGCCAGCAGTTACTCTAATTCTGATGTCCTAGAAACGTACGAGCAGTACTTC.

This clonotype came up many times. V usage is TRBV9 and J usage is TRBJ2-1; TRBD2 matches at 7 bases. The CDR3 consists of 17 residues. Losses at the gene ends were 0 bases for V and 0 bases for J; bases not matched to a gene: 6. In germline, CDR1 is SGDLS, CDR2 YYNGEE. CDR3: CASSVVGGGSSYNEQFF. The CDR3 coding sequence is TGTGCCAGCAGCGTAGTTGGGGGGGGAAGCTCCTACAATGAGCAGTTCTTC.

In this sample, this clonotype turned up a few times. The rearrangement uses TRBV24-1 and TRBJ1-1; tentative D call: TRBD1 (6 bases). This CDR3 is 14 amino acids long. Germline V gene lookup returns CDR1 KGHDR and CDR2 SFDVKD. Trimming cost V 9 bases and J 1 base, with 14 bases left between them. Written as DNA, the CDR3 is TGTGCCACCGAAGAAGGACAGCCGAACACTGAAGCTTTCTTT. This sequence encodes CATEEGQPNTEAFF.

The gene calls are TRBV20-1 and TRBJ1-3, with TRBD1 as a possible D gene (5 bases). Trimming pared 3 bases from V and 9 bases from J, leaving 12 bases between. Germline-derived CDR1 and CDR2 are DFQATT and SNEGSKA (reference sequence). The CDR3 extends over 12 amino acids. The CDR3 bases are TGCAGTGCTAGGGGCAGGGAGGGCACCATATATTTT. Amino acid sequence: CSARGREGTIYF.

The V and J genes are TRBV20-1 and TRBJ1-2, with 8 bases that match TRBD1. CDR3 length: 15 residues. Germline V lookup: CDR1 DFQATT, CDR2 SNEGSKA (reference sequence). After removal of 2 bases from V and 2 bases from J, the junction contained 7 bases not matched to a gene. This chain's CDR3 is CSARPSTGANYGYTF. CDR3 in DNA: TGCAGTGCTAGACCATCGACAGGGGCGAACTATGGCTACACCTTC.

This chain connects TRBV5-4 to TRBJ1-1, with D perhaps TRBD1 (6 bases). This CDR3 has 12 amino acids. Germline CDR1 SGHNT, CDR2 YYREEE (reference sequence). Trimming stripped 1 base from V and 9 bases from J, with 10 bases between. Here the CDR3 DNA reads TGTGCCAGCAGCTTGTCCACAGGGAAAGCTTTCTTT. Its protein product is CASSLSTGKAFF.

This clonotype was counted ten times or more. The gene calls are TRBV14 and TRBJ2-5; no firm D call. Germline lookup yields CDR1 SGHDN and CDR2 FVKESK. Trimming removed 0 bases from V and 5 bases from J, with 10 bases in between. The CDR3 spans 14 residues. CDR3 sequence (DNA): TGTGCCAGCAGCCAAGATTGGATGGTGGAGACCCAGTACTTC. Amino acid sequence: CASSQDWMVETQYF.

This clonotype occurred a few times. The V and J genes are TRBV18 and TRBJ2-7, with 10 bases fitting TRBD1. Germline-derived CDR1 and CDR2 are KGHSH and LQKENI. CDR3 size: 13 residues. V gave up 6 bases and J gave up 4 bases; unmatched junction bases: 3. CDR3 in DNA: TGTGCCAGCTCCCGGACAGGGGGTTACGAGCAGTACTTC. Translated: CASSRTGGYEQYF.

This clonotype was found many times. The chain recombines TRBV11-2 with TRBJ1-5; D is unresolved. The germline V gene encodes CDR1 SGHAT and CDR2 FQNNGV. Trimming took 1 base from V and 4 from J, leaving 5 bases between them. The length of the CDR3 is 13 residues. The CDR3 region is CASSLARNQPQHF. As DNA, the CDR3 is TGTGCCAGCAGCTTAGCGCGAAATCAGCCCCAGCATTTT.

The chain employs TRBV12-3 or TRBV12-4 and TRBJ2-5, with 9 positions matching TRBD2. The CDR3 runs to 13 residues. The V and J ends lost 6 bases and 10 bases, in that order; junction bases with no gene match: 9. CDR3 sequence: CASSFIAGALQYF. The CDR3 DNA is TGTGCCAGCAGCTTTATAGCGGGAGCTCTCCAGTACTTC.

This clonotype was counted many times. The chain links TRBV19 to TRBJ1-1; 8 positions agree with TRBD1. Germline V gives CDR1 LNHDA, CDR2 SQIVND (reference sequence). Trimming removed 5 bases from V and 0 bases from J; junction bases left unmatched: 5. The CDR3 extends over 15 amino acids. The CDR3 is CASSADRGMNTEAFF. The CDR3 region has the DNA TGTGCCAGTAGTGCCGACAGGGGAATGAACACTGAAGCTTTCTTT.

The chain couples TRBV5-4 to TRBJ2-2; the match to TRBD2 covers 11 bases. The CDR3 is made up of 17 amino acids. Germline trimming cut 0 bases from V and 1 base from J; bases unmatched to any gene: 2. The germline V gene encodes CDR1 SGHNT and CDR2 YYREEE (reference sequence). The CDR3 loop is CASSLVTSGRNTGELFF. The DNA for the CDR3 is TGTGCCAGCAGCTTGGTTACTAGCGGGAGGAACACCGGGGAGCTGTTTTTT.

This clonotype has a count of ten or more. The chain combines TRBV10-3 with TRBJ1-1; D is possibly TRBD1 (5 bases). Deletions cut 0 bases from V and 6 bases from J, with 8 bases between. CDR3 length: 13 residues. Germline lookup yields CDR1 ENHRY and CDR2 SYGVKD. The DNA for the CDR3 is TGTGCCATCAGTGAGTCCGCGGGGGCTGAAGCTTTCTTT. It specifies CAISESAGAEAFF.